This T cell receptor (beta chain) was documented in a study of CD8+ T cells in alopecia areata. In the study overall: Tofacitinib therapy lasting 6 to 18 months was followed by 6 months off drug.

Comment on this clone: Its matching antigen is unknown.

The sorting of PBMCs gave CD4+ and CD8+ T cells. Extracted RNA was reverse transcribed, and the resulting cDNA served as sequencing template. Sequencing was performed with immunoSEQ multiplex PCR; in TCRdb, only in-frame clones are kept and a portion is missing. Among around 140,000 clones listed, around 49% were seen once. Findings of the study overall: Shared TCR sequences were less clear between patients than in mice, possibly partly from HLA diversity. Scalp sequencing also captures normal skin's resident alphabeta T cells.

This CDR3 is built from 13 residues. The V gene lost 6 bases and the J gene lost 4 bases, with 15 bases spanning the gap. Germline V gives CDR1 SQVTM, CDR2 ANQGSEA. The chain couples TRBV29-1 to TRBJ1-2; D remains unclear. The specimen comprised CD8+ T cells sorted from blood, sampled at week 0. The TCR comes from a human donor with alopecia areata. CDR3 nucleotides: TGCAGCGTACCCCAGACCGAGTTCTATGGCTACACCTTC. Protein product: CSVPQTEFYGYTF. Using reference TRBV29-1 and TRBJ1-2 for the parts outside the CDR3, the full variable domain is SAVISQKPSRDICQRGTSLTIQCQVDSQVTMMFWYRQQPGQSLTLIATANQGSEATYESGFVIDKFPISRPNLTFSTLTVSNMSPEDSSIYLCSVPQTEFYGYTFGSGTRLTVV.